This passage covers 20 T cell receptor beta chains from one sample sequenced in a study of blood T cell repertoires in COVID-19. The protocol was immunoSEQ multiplex PCR, while the TCRdb copy is restricted to in-frame clones and leaves out a portion. The sample has some 180,000 clones, about 88% seen once. Sample: PBMCs or T cells enriched from blood (not recorded which). The receptors shown here come from a woman between 40 and 55 years old in a cohort exposed to, infected with or recovered from COVID-19 (not recorded which).

The CDR3 nucleotides read TGTGCCAGCAGGACGGGGGGACTCACAAATCAGCCCCAGCATTTT. The encoded protein is CASRTGGLTNQPQHF. The chain is built from TRBV28 and TRBJ1-5; tentative D call: TRBD1 (5 bases). V was pared by 6 bases and J by 4 bases, with 16 bases between. The CDR3 covers 15 residues. Germline V gene sequence: CDR1 MDHEN, CDR2 SYDVKM.

The chain carries TRBV4-3 and TRBJ2-2, with 8 bases aligning to TRBD1. The CDR3 loop spans 16 amino acids. J lost 0 bases, V lost 4 bases, and 4 bases had no gene match. CDR1 is LGHNA and CDR2 is YSLEER in the germline V gene. The CDR3 reads CASSPRTGPNTGELFF. For the CDR3, the DNA is TGCGCCAGCAGCCCCCGGACAGGGCCGAACACCGGGGAGCTGTTTTTT.

The chain combines TRBV12-3 or TRBV12-4 with TRBJ1-1; TRBD1 matches 7 bases. Losses at the gene ends were 4 bases for V and 4 bases for J; bases not matched to a gene: 3. The CDR3 extends over 13 amino acids. The CDR3 spells CASSSGGSTEAFF. The CDR3 DNA reads TGTGCCAGCAGTTCAGGGGGGAGCACTGAAGCTTTCTTT.

The V and J genes are TRBV3-1 (or the pseudogene TRBV3-2) and TRBJ1-6; D is uncertain. The CDR3 extends over 12 amino acids. Germline V CDR1 and CDR2: LGHDT, YNNKEL (reference sequence). The V and J ends lost 6 bases and 7 bases respectively, with 7 bases between them. CDR3 residues: CASSPLNSPLHF. The CDR3 DNA reads TGTGCCAGCAGTCCTTTGAATTCACCCCTCCACTTT.

The rearrangement joins TRBV3-1 (or the pseudogene TRBV3-2) to TRBJ1-1, with D tentatively TRBD1 (5 bases). The CDR3 runs 14 residues. In germline, CDR1 is LGHDT, CDR2 YNNKEL (reference sequence). The V gene lost 4 bases and the J gene lost 1 base, with 10 bases spanning the gap. CDR3 residues: CASSRGAGNTEAFF. CDR3 nucleotides: TGTGCCAGCAGCCGCGGGGCGGGGAACACTGAAGCTTTCTTT.

This chain joins TRBV5-6 and TRBJ2-7; no reliable D call. V was clipped by 4 bases and J by 5 bases, with 10 bases between them. Looked up from germline, CDR1 is SGHDT and CDR2 is YYEEEE. The CDR3 is 12 amino acids. The CDR3 spells CASSLGGHEQYF. The CDR3 region has the DNA TGTGCCAGCAGCCTAGGTGGCCACGAGCAGTACTTC.

In this sample, this clone turned up a few times. The chain links TRBV5-1 to TRBJ2-2; TRBD1 aligns across 7 bases. Trimming took 6 bases from V and 5 from J; bases not matched to a gene: 4. CDR3 length equals 13 residues. Per the germline V gene, CDR1 is SGHRS and CDR2 is YFSETQ. The CDR3 nucleotides are TGCGCCAGCACTAGGGGGCTGACCGGGGAGCTGTTTTTT. Amino acids: CASTRGLTGELFF.

This clone has only one observation. V and J are TRBV27 and TRBJ2-5, with 13 bases matching TRBD2. The trim removed 5 bases at V and 5 bases at J, leaving 8 bases unmatched. CDR1 and CDR2 from the germline V gene are MNHEY and SMNVEV (reference sequence). This CDR3 has 16 residues. The CDR3 region has the DNA TGTGCCAGCAGTCCACTACTAGCGGGGGGGCTTGAGACCCAGTACTTC. This translates into CASSPLLAGGLETQYF.

A remark on this clone: This may arise from a read error, as a much more abundant clone is one base away. The rearrangement links TRBV3-1 (or the pseudogene TRBV3-2) to TRBJ1-6; D is ambiguous. Germline CDR1 LGHDT, CDR2 YNNKEL (reference sequence). Trimming shortened V by 4 bases and J by 0 bases, and 4 bases separated the two germline ends. This CDR3 has 14 amino acids. This CDR3 is CASSPSSYNSPLHF. As DNA, the CDR3 is TGTGCCAGCAGCCCGAGCTCCTATAATTCACCCCTCCACTTT.

V and J are TRBV2 and TRBJ2-3, with D possibly being TRBD2 (6 bases). The CDR3 is 18 residues long. CDR1 is SNHLY, CDR2 FYNNEI, per germline. Between the trimmed V and J ends, which lost 3 bases and 4 bases, there was a span of 23 bases. Here the CDR3 DNA reads TGTGCCAGCAGTGATAAAGCATCGGTTCGCCGGAGGGCAGATACGCAGTATTTT. This sequence encodes CASSDKASVRRRADTQYF.

This clone was seen more than once but under ten times. CDR3 DNA: TGTGCCAGCAGCCAGCGCGGGACAGGGGGCCGAAATGAGCAGTTCTTC. Its translation is CASSQRGTGGRNEQFF. The chain carries TRBV4-2 and TRBJ2-1, with 12 bases that match TRBD1. Per germline, CDR1 LGHNA and CDR2 YNFKEQ. V shed 3 bases and J 7 bases; nucleotides not matched to a gene: 7. The CDR3 length is 16 residues.

V gene TRBV18 combines with J gene TRBJ1-2, with TRBD1 as a possible D gene (5 bases). Germline V gives CDR1 KGHSH, CDR2 LQKENI. The CDR3 runs to 13 residues. Trimming removed 3 bases at V and 4 bases at J, with 9 bases between. The CDR3 bases are TGTGCCAGCTCACCCTCCGGGGGCTATGGCTACACCTTC. The encoded protein is CASSPSGGYGYTF.

This clone turned up a few times. The rearrangement joins TRBV2 to TRBJ2-1; 10 bases fit TRBD2. The CDR3 sequence is 12 residues long. CDR1 is SNHLY, CDR2 FYNNEI, per germline. This CDR3 is CTGTSERDEQFF. The DNA for the CDR3 is TGTACTGGGACTAGCGAGCGGGATGAGCAGTTCTTC.

The genes are TRBV27 and TRBJ2-1, with D possibly matching TRBD2 (6 bases). Germline loops: CDR1 MNHEY, CDR2 SMNVEV (reference sequence). The CDR3 sequence is 16 residues long. V lost 7 bases to trimming and J lost 0 bases, with 16 bases between them. The CDR3 bases are TGTGCCAGCACCCCGCGGGGAGAAGGCTCCTACAATGAGCAGTTCTTC. As protein: CASTPRGEGSYNEQFF.

The chain couples TRBV6-6 to TRBJ1-1, with TRBD1 matching 8 bases. The CDR3 sequence is 14 residues long. Germline CDR1 is MNHNY and CDR2 is SVGAGI (reference sequence). V shed 4 bases and J 4 bases; nucleotides not matched to a gene: 5. The CDR3 protein is CASSSGQGITEAFF. The CDR3 DNA reads as TGTGCCAGCAGTTCAGGACAGGGCATCACTGAAGCTTTCTTT.

J is TRBJ1-2 and V is TRBV2; D call uncertain. CDR1 and CDR2 (germline): SNHLY, FYNNEI. This CDR3 has 13 residues. Trimming removed 3 bases from V and 8 bases from J, with 13 bases in between. Here the CDR3 reads CASSDTTLVGYTF. The CDR3 DNA sequence: TGTGCCAGCAGTGACACGACTTTGGTGGGCTACACCTTC.

The chain carries TRBV6-5 and TRBJ1-6, with 8 bases identical to TRBD1. J was trimmed by 5 bases and V by 5 bases; bases with no gene match: 2. The CDR3 length is 14 residues. Looked up from germline, CDR1 is MNHEY and CDR2 is SVGAGI. CDR3 nucleotides: TGTGCCAGCAGTCGACAGGGGAATAATTCACCCCTCCACTTT. Residues: CASSRQGNNSPLHF.

The rearrangement links TRBV29-1 to TRBJ1-1; TRBD1 matches 9 bases. Trimming cost V 6 bases and J 4 bases; bases outside gene matches: 3. CDR1 and CDR2 from the germline V gene are SQVTM and ANQGSEA. The CDR3 runs 12 residues. CDR3 protein: CSVDRGGTEAFF. The CDR3 DNA reads TGCAGCGTCGACAGGGGGGGCACTGAAGCTTTCTTT.

This rearrangement joins TRBV12-3 or TRBV12-4 to TRBJ2-7; D remains unclear. Trimming shortened V by 3 bases and J by 7 bases, and 10 bases separated the two germline ends. The CDR3 is made up of 12 amino acids. CDR3 loop: CASSFARREQYF. The DNA of the CDR3 is TGTGCCAGCAGTTTCGCTAGAAGGGAGCAGTACTTC.

The chain links TRBV4-1 to TRBJ1-5; no reliable D call. The ends were cut back, 4 bases at V and 9 bases at J, with 16 bases in the middle. The CDR3 sequence is 14 residues long. CDR1 MGHRA and CDR2 YSYEKL come from the germline V gene. CDR3 loop: CASSPRRGMVPQHF. CDR3 nucleotide sequence: TGCGCCAGCAGCCCCCGGCGGGGAATGGTGCCCCAGCATTTT.